This T cell receptor beta chain appears in the sequencing data of a study of T-cell memory formation after mild COVID-19. Overall study: Clusters were largely donor specific. Overall study results and limits: Detection of some responders pre-infection suggested pre-existing cross-reactive memory T cells participated.

As to this clonotype: The antigen remains unidentified.

5'RACE with constant-segment primers built TCRalpha and TCRbeta cDNA libraries with UMIs. One entry per CDR3 protein, called by TCRdb with MiXCR from the 5' RACE reads. The sample comprises hundreds of thousands of distinct CDR3 sequences, 18% of which are singletons, and over 9% rests with the top ten. Trimming at V came to 3 bases and at J to 0 bases, leaving 1 base not matched to a gene. The CDR3 is 15 amino acids. CDR1 is LGHNA and CDR2 is YNFKEQ in the germline V gene. The sample consisted of PBMCs or a T cell subset sorted from them (not recorded which). This clonotype was sampled from an adult woman who had mild COVID-19 (a few samples of this study predate the infection). Cell type and time point are not known. The rearrangement links TRBV4-2 to TRBJ2-2, with 7 bases that match TRBD1. This CDR3 reads CASSQGQTNTGELFF. CDR3 DNA sequence: TGTGCCAGCAGCCAGGGACAGACGAACACCGGGGAGCTGTTTTTT.